Presented here are 5 T cell receptor beta chains from one specimen sequenced in a study of cytomegalovirus exposure and HLA in healthy donors. The PCR ran on 60 Vbeta and 13 Jbeta primers. Profiled with immunoSEQ multiplex PCR; TCRdb holds only in-frame clones, not every one. Of around 170,000 clones detected, 79% appear once; the ten largest clones hold approximately 0.69%. Sequenced material: PBMCs. The receptors stem from a woman in her thirties or forties in good health and CMV-seronegative.

V gene TRBV7-2 combines with J gene TRBJ2-5; 9 bases match TRBD2. The germline CDR1 and CDR2 sequences are SGHTA and FQGNSA. The J segment lost 2 bases and the V segment lost 0 bases, leaving 10 bases of the junction unmatched. This CDR3 region has 18 residues. The CDR3 protein is CASSLASPPSGIQETQYF. The CDR3, as DNA: TGTGCCAGCAGCTTAGCCTCCCCCCCTAGCGGGATACAAGAGACCCAGTACTTC.

The rearrangement joins TRBV18 to TRBJ1-1, with a weak D call TRBD1 (5 bases). The CDR3 length is 15 residues. The germline gives CDR1 KGHSH, CDR2 LQKENI. V shed 2 bases and J shed 5 bases, with 15 bases lying between them. CDR3 protein: CASSPNVGGGTEAFF. As DNA, the CDR3 is TGTGCCAGCTCACCAAATGTGGGGGGTGGGACTGAAGCTTTCTTT.

This chain links TRBV4-1 with TRBJ2-5; TRBD2 matches 10 bases. This CDR3 contains 17 residues. J lost 4 bases, V lost 0 bases, and 8 bases had no gene match. The germline V gene encodes CDR1 MGHRA and CDR2 YSYEKL. CDR3 protein: CASSQDLNSGRRETQYF. The DNA of the CDR3 is TGCGCCAGCAGCCAAGATCTGAATAGCGGGAGGAGAGAGACCCAGTACTTC.

The chain employs TRBV4-3 and TRBJ2-1; possible D gene TRBD1, 6 bases. Germline V gene lookup returns CDR1 LGHNA and CDR2 YSLEER. The CDR3 covers 16 residues. V was pared by 1 base and J by 8 bases, with 18 bases between. CDR3 coding DNA: TGCGCCAGCAGCCAAGTTCCAGGGGCGGAGGTTTATGAGCAGTTCTTC. Protein sequence: CASSQVPGAEVYEQFF.

V is TRBV29-1 and J is TRBJ2-1, with 13 bases matching TRBD2. Germline assignment: CDR1 SQVTM and CDR2 ANQGSEA. The CDR3 spans 15 residues. The J segment lost 2 bases and the V segment lost 5 bases, leaving 3 bases of the junction unmatched. Here the CDR3 DNA reads TGCAGCGTTCGGACTAGCGGGAGCCCCTACAATGAGCAGTTCTTC. Translating it yields CSVRTSGSPYNEQFF.